Listed below are T cell receptor beta chains from one sample, sequenced in a study of T-cell memory formation after mild COVID-19. TCRdb passed the 5' RACE reads through MiXCR, listing each CDR3 protein once. The data hold fewer than 550,000 distinct CDR3 sequences, with 20% observed a single time. The sequencing sample was made of PBMCs or a T cell subset sorted from them (not recorded which). These receptors were collected from an adult woman who had mild COVID-19 (a few samples of this study predate the infection). Cell type and time point are not known. Both conserved end residues are part of each CDR3. D genes are given only for firm matches. Size values are once, few and many counts, or a class for expanded clones, and some rows have none.

once	NA	TRBV4-1	TRBJ2-1	TGCGCCAGCAGCGAAGATCGCCAGGGGGGCTACTACAATGAGCAGTTCTTC	CASSEDRQGGYYNEQFF
few	NA	TRBV7-8	TRBJ1-2	TGTGCCAGCAGCCCATCAGGAGGGCCCAACTATGGCTACACCTTC	CASSPSGGPNYGYTF
NA	NA	TRBV9	TRBJ2-3	TGTGCCAGCAGCCTCGGACAGACCAGAGATACGCAGTATTTT	CASSLGQTRDTQYF
NA	NA	TRBV13	TRBJ2-7	TGTGCCAGCAGCTTAGGCCTCAAGAGCTCCTACGAGCAGTACTTC	CASSLGLKSSYEQYF
NA	NA	TRBV6-5	TRBJ1-4	TGTGCCAGCAGTTACTCGATCTCCGAAAAACTGTTTTTT	CASSYSISEKLFF
few	TRBD2	TRBV7-2	TRBJ2-3	TGTGCCAGCAGCTTAGGGGCACTAGCGGGACGGGGAGATACGCAGTATTTT	CASSLGALAGRGDTQYF
few	NA	TRBV12-3/TRBV12-4	TRBJ1-1	TGTGCCAGCAGGATGGGGGCGCGGATAACTGAAGCTTTCTTT	CASRMGARITEAFF
few	TRBD1	TRBV7-2	TRBJ2-7	TGTGCCAGCAGCTTAGGGGCAGGGGGCGCGGGGTTGGTGAACGAGCAGTACTTC	CASSLGAGGAGLVNEQYF
NA	NA	TRBV18	TRBJ2-3	TGTGCCAGCTCATCCACCTCGACGCAGGGGGGGGATACGCAGTATTTT	CASSSTSTQGGDTQYF
NA	NA	TRBV6-2/TRBV6-3	TRBJ2-7	TGTGCCAGCAGTTACGAACCGGGACGGGGTATAGCGGAAGTGCAGTACTTC	CASSYEPGRGIAEVQYF
NA	TRBD1	TRBV11-3	TRBJ2-6	TGTGCCAGCAGCCCGGGACAGGGGGCAGCTGGGGCCAACGTCCTGACTTTC	CASSPGQGAAGANVLTF